This T cell receptor beta chain was obtained from a study of post-analysis software for immune sequencing data (dated by TCRdb to about 2015). Background for the entire study: Disease courses on record covered relapsing-remitting, secondary progressive and progressive-relapsing multiple sclerosis, though some patients had no subtype annotation. The multiple sclerosis patient repertoires were compared with 10 or so previously published healthy control repertoires from donors aged 6 to 25 years. A subset of samples was prepared in parallel using single-end sample barcoding, then pooled and co-amplified after Illumina adapter ligation.

CDR1 and CDR2 are drawn from the germline V gene: ENHRY, SYGVKD. CDR3 length: 16 amino acids, cysteine to phenylalanine. Only the CDR3 region is kept as DNA, spanning 48 bases read in frame from base 1. Relative to germline, V is missing 6 bases and J is missing 2 bases, with 9 bases of the junction outside any gene match. Broader findings and caveats from the paper: Compared with controls, multiple sclerosis patients had significantly lower normalized Chao1 diversity, a finding suggesting substantial peripheral T-cell clonal expansion. The control group was slightly older than the multiple sclerosis patient group. Direct clustering with F measure revealed strong co-clustering of samples prepared in the same batch, which led to a batch-effect correction. Patients showed significantly higher frequencies than controls for about 5 TRBV segments, among them TRBV5-6, TRBV5-1 and TRBV20-1.

As for this clonotype: Its recognized antigen is unknown. No per-base quality is available; no much larger clone lies one base away.

Library method: PCR. Sequencing was carried out with an Illumina HiSeq 2500. To reduce PCR and sequencing biases, unique molecular identifiers were incorporated into the TCR beta cDNA libraries. Approximately 500,000 cDNA molecules were obtained for every 1 to 10 million input T cells, so each molecule roughly corresponded to one T cell. The patient libraries were prepared and sequenced with the same protocol used for the earlier healthy control dataset. Samples belonging to the same batch were prepared together, multiplexed and sequenced on a shared HiSeq lane. In the original analysis: MIGEC handled the raw barcoded reads, throwing out single-read molecular identifier groups before consensus assembly and CDR3 extraction. Clonotype tables were post-analysed with VDJtools, normalizing diversity by down-sampling all datasets to the smallest sample size. In repertoire overlap clustering, CDR3 amino acid sequences, but not nucleotide sequences, were matched to correct batch-related cross-sample contamination. TCRdb handled the public reads itself, with Q25 trimming in fastp and clone calling in MiXCR, and kept productive beta chains. When rows share a CDR3 protein, they turn into one entry using the most common DNA and genes. The V and J calls were not made by the authors but by TCRdb's processing. Within this sample are roughly 700,000 distinct CDR3 sequences, with around 27% of them counted one time only. The ten largest account for 0.56% of the sample.

TCR beta repertoires were profiled from peripheral blood of 13 young patients with multiple sclerosis to demonstrate the VDJtools post-analysis software. The patients with multiple sclerosis were children and adolescents between 6 and 15 years of age. The rearrangement combines TRBV10-3 with TRBJ2-3; 9 bases in between match TRBD2. The clonotype originates from a girl between 10 and 17 years old with multiple sclerosis. The sequencing input was blood. This receptor carries the CDR3 CAIRTAGGPSTDTQYF. DNA sequence: TGTGCCATCAGGACTGCGGGGGGGCCCTCCACAGATACGCAGTATTTT.